The text below deals with one TCR beta chain. Its target is unknown. These data belong to a study of CD8+ T cells in alopecia areata. Broader study findings: Relative to mice, TCR sharing across patients was less clear, a difference possibly HLA-related.

Starting from PBMCs, sorting isolated CD4+ and CD8+ T cells. Reverse transcribed after extraction, RNA yielded cDNA as the sequencing template. Assay used: immunoSEQ multiplex PCR; TCRdb lists only in-frame clones, some missing. The table records 150,000 to 200,000 clones, roughly 60% of them present only once. This CDR3 has 15 residues. Looked up from germline, CDR1 is SGHTA and CDR2 is FQGNSA. J lost 7 bases, V lost 5 bases, and 6 bases had no gene match. The sample consisted of CD4+ T cells sorted from blood. The TCR originated in a human donor in good health. The rearrangement links TRBV7-2 to TRBJ2-2; the match to TRBD1 covers 11 bases. This CDR3 is CASSLDRGPFGELFF. CDR3 nucleotides: TGTGCCAGCAGCCTGGACAGGGGGCCGTTCGGGGAGCTGTTTTTT.